Each of the 16 T cell receptor beta chains below was sequenced from the same sample in a study of T cell responses to AZD1222 COVID-19 vaccine (dated by TCRdb to about 2021). The library came from the immunoSEQ multiplex PCR assay. This is the immuneACCESS table as TCRdb keeps it, with only in-frame sequences that have V and J called. A part of the clones is gone; compared with another copy, unresolved V genes explain less than half, and the rest is unexplained. Here the sample has about 88,000 clones; about 90% occur a single time. About 5% of the sample comes from the top ten. This specimen's time point label, per the study, means: baseline before first vaccination. Sample: peripheral blood, taken on day 0 of AZD1222 vaccination. These receptors all come from an adult in good health.

The rearrangement links TRBV5-4 to TRBJ1-2, with D maybe TRBD1 (6 bases). This CDR3 has 15 residues. Germline CDR1 SGHNT, CDR2 YYREEE (reference sequence). The germline V and J ends were trimmed by 1 base and 9 bases, with 19 bases remaining between them. CDR3 protein: CASSLTKQGHQSYTF. The CDR3 DNA reads as TGTGCCAGCAGCTTGACGAAACAGGGCCATCAGAGCTACACCTTC.

The chain joins TRBV6-2 or TRBV6-3 to TRBJ2-7; the D call may be TRBD1 or TRBD2 (5 bases each). CDR3 size: 14 residues. V was trimmed by 5 bases and J by 1 base, leaving 12 bases between them. Germline CDR1 reads MNHEY; CDR2 reads SVGEGT. CDR3 amino acids: CASSRDPSSYEQYF. CDR3 sequence (DNA): TGTGCCAGCAGTAGGGACCCTAGTTCCTACGAGCAGTACTTC.

The gene calls are TRBV19 and TRBJ2-1, with 9 bases that match TRBD2. V trimming: 11 bases; J trimming: 0 bases; junction bases outside the gene matches: 5. Germline assignment: CDR1 LNHDA and CDR2 SQIVND (reference sequence). This CDR3 comprises 14 residues. The CDR3 spells CASRREGSYNEQFF. The CDR3 nucleotides read TGTGCCTCCCGGCGGGAGGGCTCCTACAATGAGCAGTTCTTC.

The chain links TRBV24-1 to TRBJ1-1; tentatively, D is TRBD1 (5 bases). In germline, CDR1 is KGHDR, CDR2 SFDVKD. V was clipped by 4 bases and J by 4 bases, with 9 bases between them. This CDR3 contains 13 residues. The CDR3 coding sequence is TGTGCCACCAGTGAAGGGGTGGGCACTGAAGCTTTCTTT. Protein product: CATSEGVGTEAFF.

This clone was recorded once. V is TRBV28 and J is TRBJ1-1; no definite D call. CDR1 is MDHEN, CDR2 SYDVKM, per germline. V lost 1 base and J 4 bases, leaving 1 base between the germline ends. CDR3 length: 11 residues. The CDR3 sequence: CASSLFTEAFF. CDR3 sequence (DNA): TGTGCCAGCAGTTTATTCACTGAAGCTTTCTTT.

The rearrangement uses TRBV11-2 and TRBJ1-2; 8 bases match TRBD1. Per the germline V gene, CDR1 is SGHAT and CDR2 is FQNNGV. The V gene end was trimmed by 5 bases and the J gene end by 4 bases; junction bases not matched to a gene: 21. This CDR3 has 19 amino acids. The CDR3 nucleotides are TGTGCCAGCAGCCCGGGAGCGATCGGACAGGGCATCGTCAGCTATGGCTACACCTTC. Translating gives CASSPGAIGQGIVSYGYTF.

J is TRBJ1-5 and V is TRBV24-1, with 7 bases lining up with TRBD1. V shed 2 bases, J shed 9 bases, and the junction held 6 bases outside the gene matches. The CDR3 runs 14 residues. CDR1 and CDR2 (germline): KGHDR, SFDVKD. The CDR3 region is CATSDSTGSRPQHF. The CDR3 DNA is TGTGCCACCAGTGATTCGACAGGGTCCCGGCCCCAGCATTTT.

The rearrangement joins TRBV4-3 to TRBJ2-2; D is perhaps TRBD1 (5 bases). This CDR3 has 17 amino acids. The germline CDR1 and CDR2 sequences are LGHNA and YSLEER. Between the trimmed V and J ends, which lost 0 bases and 3 bases, there was a span of 14 bases. The DNA for the CDR3 is TGCGCCAGCAGCCAAGATTTAGGGGCAGGAGACACCGGGGAGCTGTTTTTT. It specifies CASSQDLGAGDTGELFF.

The chain combines TRBV21-1 with TRBJ1-2; the table calls TRBD1, which could not be checked here. TRBV21-1 represents a pseudogene. This CDR3 region has 16 residues. CDR3 in amino acids: CASSPPGTGHFDGYTF. CDR3 nucleotides: TGTGCCAGCAGCCCCCCGGGGACAGGGCATTTCGATGGCTACACCTTC.

The chain joins TRBV18 to TRBJ2-3; D gene ambiguous. Germline V gene lookup returns CDR1 KGHSH and CDR2 LQKENI. The V and J ends lost 1 base and 0 bases respectively, with 11 bases between them. CDR3 length: 16 residues. The CDR3 DNA sequence: TGTGCCAGCTCACCACAGTTTAGCCGCAGCACAGATACGCAGTATTTT. Residues: CASSPQFSRSTDTQYF.

The chain couples TRBV7-2 to TRBJ2-3; D perhaps matches TRBD2 (5 bases). CDR3 length: 14 amino acids. Trimming stripped 1 base from V and 6 bases from J, with 11 bases between. Looked up from germline, CDR1 is SGHTA and CDR2 is FQGNSA. This CDR3 reads CASSLVAQGDTQYF. CDR3 nucleotides: TGTGCCAGCAGCTTAGTAGCGCAAGGGGATACGCAGTATTTT.

CDR3: CASSLGVASGYEQYF. In nucleotides, the CDR3 is TGTGCCAGCAGCTTGGGTGTGGCTAGCGGTTACGAGCAGTACTTC. The rearrangement joins TRBV5-8 to TRBJ2-7; TRBD2 matches 7 bases. Germline trimming cut 0 bases from V and 4 bases from J; bases unmatched to any gene: 7. CDR3 length: 15 residues. CDR1 is SGHTS, CDR2 YDEGEE, per germline.

This chain joins TRBV18 and TRBJ2-7; 7 nucleotides line up with TRBD1. The CDR3 extends over 15 amino acids. Trimming cost V 2 bases and J 3 bases; bases outside gene matches: 7. CDR1 KGHSH and CDR2 LQKENI come from the germline V gene. The CDR3 DNA sequence: TGTGCCAGCTCACCAGTCCCAGGGGGTGACTACGAGCAGTACTTC. Its protein product is CASSPVPGGDYEQYF.

The rearrangement links TRBV3-1 (or the pseudogene TRBV3-2) to TRBJ2-7, with no clear D. The V end was cut by 4 bases, the J end by 3 bases, with 16 bases between. This CDR3 region has 15 residues. Germline loops: CDR1 LGHDT, CDR2 YNNKEL (reference sequence). The CDR3 is CASSLKGWQNYEQYF. The DNA of the CDR3 is TGTGCCAGCAGCCTAAAAGGGTGGCAGAACTACGAGCAGTACTTC.

The genes are TRBV29-1 and TRBJ1-4, with 8 bases identical to TRBD1. Looked up from germline, CDR1 is SQVTM and CDR2 is ANQGSEA. CDR3 size: 14 residues. V lost 4 bases, J lost 7 bases, and 8 bases stayed unmatched. CDR3 DNA: TGCAGCGTTGCCCCCGGGGGACAGGCTGAAAAACTGTTTTTT. Encoded protein: CSVAPGGQAEKLFF.

The rearrangement uses TRBV27 and TRBJ2-7, with unresolved D. From germline, CDR1 is MNHEY and CDR2 SMNVEV (reference sequence). V gave up 2 bases and J gave up 1 base, with 18 bases separating them. The length of the CDR3 is 17 residues. The DNA of the CDR3 is TGTGCCAGCAGTTTAGTAGGCCCGAAACCCTTATCCTACGAGCAGTACTTC. Its translation is CASSLVGPKPLSYEQYF.